This TCR beta chain was sequenced during a study of blood T cell repertoires in COVID-19. For the study at large: There were acute and convalescent COVID-19 samples, and they came from the United States, Italy and Spain. PBMCs, B-cell-depleted T cells, or T cells were the source of the cDNA or gDNA that made up the material.

As originally analysed: From reference gene primer amplification, estimates of nucleated cell counts were derived. Sequencing used immunoSEQ multiplex PCR; TCRdb keeps in-frame clones, though not all of them. D and trimming come from the DNA, and the V and J calls and clone size come from that table. In the table there are 250,000 to 350,000 clones, more than 80% of which are singletons. Seattle enrolled patients during active infection and tracked them longitudinally. The CDR3 extends over 16 amino acids. V gave up 0 bases and J gave up 5 bases; unmatched junction bases: 8. Germline V lookup: CDR1 MGHRA, CDR2 YSYEKL.

The specimen was peripheral blood. The clonotype originates from a woman aged 45-65 years with COVID-19, enrolled during active disease. The rearrangement joins TRBV4-1 to TRBJ2-3; TRBD2 matches at 7 bases. The CDR3 sequence is CASSQDGVAGRDTQYF. As DNA, the CDR3 is TGCGCCAGCAGCCAAGATGGGGTAGCGGGTAGAGATACGCAGTATTTT.